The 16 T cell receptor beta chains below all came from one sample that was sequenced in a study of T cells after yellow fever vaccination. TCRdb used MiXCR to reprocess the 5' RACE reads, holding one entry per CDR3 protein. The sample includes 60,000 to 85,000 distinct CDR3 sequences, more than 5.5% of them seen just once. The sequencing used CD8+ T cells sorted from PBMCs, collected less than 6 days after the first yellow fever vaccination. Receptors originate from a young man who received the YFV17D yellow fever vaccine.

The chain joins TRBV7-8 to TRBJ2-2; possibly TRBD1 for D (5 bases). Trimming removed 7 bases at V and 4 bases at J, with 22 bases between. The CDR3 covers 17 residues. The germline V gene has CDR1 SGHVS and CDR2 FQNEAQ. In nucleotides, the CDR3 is TGTGCCAGCACCTTGGGGCGTTCGAGTTGGATCACCGGGGAGCTGTTTTTT. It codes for CASTLGRSSWITGELFF.

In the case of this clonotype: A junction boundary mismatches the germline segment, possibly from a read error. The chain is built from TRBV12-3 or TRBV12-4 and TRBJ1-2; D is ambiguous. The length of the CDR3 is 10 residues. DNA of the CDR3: TGTGCCAGCAGTTTAGGCAGTATCTCCTTC. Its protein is CASSLGSISF.

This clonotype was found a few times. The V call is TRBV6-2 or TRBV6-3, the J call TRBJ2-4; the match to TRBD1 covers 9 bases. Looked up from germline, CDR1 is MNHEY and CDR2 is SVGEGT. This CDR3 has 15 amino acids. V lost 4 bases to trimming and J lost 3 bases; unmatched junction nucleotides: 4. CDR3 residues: CASSSRQGVKNIQYF. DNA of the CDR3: TGTGCCAGCAGTTCTCGACAGGGGGTCAAAAACATTCAGTACTTC.

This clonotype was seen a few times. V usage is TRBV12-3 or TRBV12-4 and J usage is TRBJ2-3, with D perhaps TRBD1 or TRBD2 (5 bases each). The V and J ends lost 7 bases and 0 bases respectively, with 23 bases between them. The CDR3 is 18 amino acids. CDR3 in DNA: TGTGCCAGCACTTGGGATGGCCGGGACGGTGATAGCACAGATACGCAGTATTTT. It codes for CASTWDGRDGDSTDTQYF.

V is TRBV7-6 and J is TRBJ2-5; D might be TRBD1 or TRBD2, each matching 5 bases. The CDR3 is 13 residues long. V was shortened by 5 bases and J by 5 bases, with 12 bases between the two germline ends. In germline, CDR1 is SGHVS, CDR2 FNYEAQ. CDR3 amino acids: CASSRRGGETQYF. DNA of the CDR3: TGTGCCAGCAGCCGCCGGGGCGGCGAGACCCAGTACTTC.

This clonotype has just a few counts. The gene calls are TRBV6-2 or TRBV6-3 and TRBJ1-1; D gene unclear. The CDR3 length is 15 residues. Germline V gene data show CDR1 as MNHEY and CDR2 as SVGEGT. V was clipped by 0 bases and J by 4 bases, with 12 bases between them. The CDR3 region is CASSYSREVITEAFF. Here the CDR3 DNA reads TGTGCCAGCAGTTACTCGAGGGAGGTTATCACTGAAGCTTTCTTT.

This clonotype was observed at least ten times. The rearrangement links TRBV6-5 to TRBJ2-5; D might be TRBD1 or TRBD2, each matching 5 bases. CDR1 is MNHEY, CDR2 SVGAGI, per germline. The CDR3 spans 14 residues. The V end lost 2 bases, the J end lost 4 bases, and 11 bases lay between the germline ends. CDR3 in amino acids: CASSYKRGGETQYF. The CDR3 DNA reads TGTGCCAGCAGTTACAAGCGTGGGGGAGAGACCCAGTACTTC.

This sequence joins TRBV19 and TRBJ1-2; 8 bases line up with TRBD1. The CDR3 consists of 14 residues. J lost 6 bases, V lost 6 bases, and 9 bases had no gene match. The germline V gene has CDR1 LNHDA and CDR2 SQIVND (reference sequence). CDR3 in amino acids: CASSAPGQENGYTF. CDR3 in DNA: TGTGCCAGTAGCGCCCCGGGACAGGAGAATGGCTACACCTTC.

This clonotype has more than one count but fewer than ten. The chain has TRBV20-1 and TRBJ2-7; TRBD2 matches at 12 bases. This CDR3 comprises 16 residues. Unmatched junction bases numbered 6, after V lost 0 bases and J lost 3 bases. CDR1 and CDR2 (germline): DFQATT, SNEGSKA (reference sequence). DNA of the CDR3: TGCAGTGCTAGAGATCCTAGCGGGGGGGACCTCTACGAGCAGTACTTC. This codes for CSARDPSGGDLYEQYF.

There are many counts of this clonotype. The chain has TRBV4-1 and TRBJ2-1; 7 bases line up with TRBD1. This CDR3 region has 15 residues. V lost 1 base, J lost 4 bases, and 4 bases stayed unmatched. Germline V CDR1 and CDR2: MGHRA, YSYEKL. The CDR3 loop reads CASSQVGQRYNEQFF. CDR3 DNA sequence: TGCGCCAGCAGCCAAGTGGGACAGCGGTACAATGAGCAGTTCTTC.

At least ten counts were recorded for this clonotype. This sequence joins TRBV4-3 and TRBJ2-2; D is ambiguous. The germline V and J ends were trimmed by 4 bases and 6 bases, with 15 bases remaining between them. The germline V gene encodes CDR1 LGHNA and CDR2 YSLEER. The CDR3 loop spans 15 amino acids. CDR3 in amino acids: CASSPTAGLSGELFF. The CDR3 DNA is TGCGCCAGCAGCCCTACGGCCGGTCTGTCCGGGGAGCTGTTTTTT.

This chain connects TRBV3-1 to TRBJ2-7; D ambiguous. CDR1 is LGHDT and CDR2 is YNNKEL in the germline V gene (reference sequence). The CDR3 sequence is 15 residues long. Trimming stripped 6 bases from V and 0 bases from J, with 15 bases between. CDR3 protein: CASSSLSDRSYEQYF. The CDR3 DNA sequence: TGTGCCAGCAGTTCACTTTCGGACCGCTCCTACGAGCAGTACTTC.

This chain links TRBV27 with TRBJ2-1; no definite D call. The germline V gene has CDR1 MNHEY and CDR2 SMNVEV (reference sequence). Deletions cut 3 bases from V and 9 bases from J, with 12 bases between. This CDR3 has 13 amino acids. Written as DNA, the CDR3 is TGTGCCAGCAGTTTCCGGACCCACGGTGAGCAGTTCTTC. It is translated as CASSFRTHGEQFF.

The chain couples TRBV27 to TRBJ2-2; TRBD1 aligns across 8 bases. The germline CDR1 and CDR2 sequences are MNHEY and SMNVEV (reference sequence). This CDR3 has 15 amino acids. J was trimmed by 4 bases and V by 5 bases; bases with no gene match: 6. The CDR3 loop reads CASSPRTGFTGELFF. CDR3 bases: TGTGCCAGCAGTCCCAGGACAGGGTTCACCGGGGAGCTGTTTTTT.

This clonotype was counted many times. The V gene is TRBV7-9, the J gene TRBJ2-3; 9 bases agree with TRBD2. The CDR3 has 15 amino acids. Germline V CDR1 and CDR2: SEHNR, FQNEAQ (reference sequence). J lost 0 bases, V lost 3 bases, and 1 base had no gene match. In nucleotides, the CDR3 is TGTGCCAGCAGCTTTAGCGGGGGTAGCACAGATACGCAGTATTTT. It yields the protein CASSFSGGSTDTQYF.

The CDR3 protein is CASTLAGGRGETQYF. The DNA for the CDR3 is TGTGCCAGCACCCTAGCGGGGGGGCGCGGGGAGACCCAGTACTTC. V gene TRBV15 combines with J gene TRBJ2-5, with TRBD2 matching over 12 bases. Germline V lookup: CDR1 LNHNV, CDR2 YYDKDF (reference sequence). CDR3 size: 15 residues. Germline trimming cut 10 bases from V and 5 bases from J; bases unmatched to any gene: 11.